This TCR beta chain was recorded in a study of post-analysis software for immune sequencing data. Across the study: The patients showed relapsing-remitting, secondary progressive and progressive-relapsing multiple sclerosis courses.

Study-wide results and limits: When compared against controls, multiple sclerosis patients showed significantly lower normalized Chao1 diversity. With F measure, samples from one preparation batch clustered together strongly.

Regarding this clonotype: Its antigen is currently unknown.

The TCR beta cDNA libraries contained unique molecular identifiers. TCRdb redid the calling of the PCR reads with MiXCR, one entry per CDR3 protein. The data contain hundreds of thousands of distinct CDR3 sequences, roughly 45% of them singletons. Input material: blood. The receptor comes from a girl between 10 and 17 years old with multiple sclerosis.

This CDR3 is CASSFSTSSYNEQFF. CDR3 in DNA: TGTGCCAGCAGTTTCTCCACTAGCTCCTACAATGAGCAGTTCTTC. V and J are TRBV27 and TRBJ2-1; a possible D gene is TRBD2 (5 bases). CDR1 is MNHEY, CDR2 SMNVEV, per germline (reference sequence). Trimming shortened V by 3 bases and J by 0 bases, and 9 bases separated the two germline ends. The length of the CDR3 is 15 residues.